This record covers a single T cell receptor (beta chain). The antigen remains undetermined. The entry originates in a study of cytomegalovirus exposure and HLA in healthy donors. Study-level points and caveats: In a later analysis, TCR beta V- and J-gene trimming was associated with a missense DCLRE1C variant. Relative to equally common others, HLA-associated TCR beta chains showed greater clonal expansion in a later analysis.

The V segment lost 0 bases and the J segment 10 bases; nucleotides outside the gene matches: 0. The CDR3 extends over 12 amino acids. Germline lookup yields CDR1 LGHNT and CDR2 FRNRAP. With 60 Vbeta and 13 Jbeta primers, the PCR was carried out. Using immunoSEQ multiplex PCR, the repertoire was profiled, and TCRdb retains in-frame clones only, with some absent. This table has some 100,000 clones, roughly 83% appearing once. The chain has TRBV12-5 and TRBJ2-1; 7 nucleotides match TRBD2. The receptor's source is a female donor in good health and CMV-seropositive. Sequencing input: PBMCs. The CDR3 region has the DNA TGTGCTAGTGGTTTGGTGCGGGGGGAGCAGTTCTTC. Translated: CASGLVRGEQFF. Together with reference TRBV12-5 and TRBJ2-1, the CDR3 gives the full variable domain: DARVTQTPRHKVTEMGQEVTMRCQPILGHNTVFWYRQTMMQGLELLAYFRNRAPLDDSGMPKDRFSAEMPDATLATLKIQPSEPRDSAVYFCASGLVRGEQFFGPGTRLTVL.